Shown below are 18 T cell receptor beta chains from a single sample sequenced in a study of T cell repertoires in ileal Crohn's disease. The assay was immunoSEQ multiplex PCR, and TCRdb's table has in-frame clones only and misses some. The sample records some 5,300 clones, roughly 79% being singletons. Sequencing was performed on ileal tissue. The receptors were sampled from an adult with Crohn's disease.

CDR3 sequence (DNA): TGTGCCATCAATGCAGGGGGCACGACGGAAGAAGCTTTCTTT. Translating it yields CAINAGGTTEEAFF. The V call is TRBV10-3, the J call TRBJ1-1; TRBD1 aligns across 8 bases. The CDR3 consists of 14 residues. Germline V gives CDR1 ENHRY, CDR2 SYGVKD. Trimming cost V 7 bases and J 8 bases; bases outside gene matches: 12.

The V call is TRBV12-5, the J call TRBJ2-7; D is uncertain. The ends were cut back, 7 bases at V and 2 bases at J, with 6 bases in the middle. The CDR3 sequence is 11 residues long. Germline V gene lookup returns CDR1 LGHNT and CDR2 FRNRAP. The CDR3 coding sequence is TGTGCTAGTGCCGCAGCCTACGAGCAGTACTTC. This encodes CASAAAYEQYF.

The V and J genes are TRBV29-1 and TRBJ2-3; 11 bases are a match to TRBD2. The CDR3 contains 14 residues. Germline V gene data show CDR1 as SQVTM and CDR2 as ANQGSEA. V was pared by 7 bases and J by 0 bases, with 3 bases of the junction left unmatched. Here the CDR3 reads CSAGTSGSTDTQYF. The CDR3 bases are TGCAGCGCTGGGACTAGCGGTAGCACAGATACGCAGTATTTT.

The J gene is TRBJ2-2, the V gene TRBV7-9; 10 bases match TRBD1. Germline V gene sequence: CDR1 SEHNR, CDR2 FQNEAQ (reference sequence). With 4 bases clipped from V and 5 bases from J, the junction kept 7 bases outside the gene matches. The CDR3 extends over 16 amino acids. CDR3 loop: CASSSPGQGSTGELFF. CDR3 sequence (DNA): TGTGCCAGCAGCTCTCCGGGACAGGGGAGTACCGGGGAGCTGTTTTTT. Drawing the rest from reference TRBV7-9 and TRBJ2-2, the complete variable domain is DTGVSQNPRHKITKRGQNVTFRCDPISEHNRLYWYRQTLGQGPEFLTYFQNEAQLEKSRLLSDRFSAERPKGSFSTLEIQRTEQGDSAMYLCASSSPGQGSTGELFFGEGSRLTVL.

In this sample, this clone turned up once. The rearrangement links TRBV5-1 to TRBJ2-4; D perhaps matches TRBD1 (5 bases). V was shortened by 0 bases and J by 1 base, with 8 bases between the two germline ends. This CDR3 region has 15 residues. Germline V gene sequence: CDR1 SGHRS, CDR2 YFSETQ. The CDR3 is CASSLEAGAKNIQYF. In nucleotides, the CDR3 is TGCGCCAGCAGCTTGGAGGCAGGGGCCAAAAACATTCAGTACTTC.

The chain is built from TRBV5-8 and TRBJ1-2; 9 nucleotides agree with TRBD1. The CDR3 runs to 14 residues. Germline lookup yields CDR1 SGHTS and CDR2 YDEGEE. Trimming removed 0 bases from V and 7 bases from J; junction bases left unmatched: 4. CDR3 amino acids: CASSLGTGVLGYTF. The CDR3 region has the DNA TGTGCCAGCAGCTTGGGGACAGGGGTTCTTGGCTACACCTTC.

This clone came up a few times. The chain couples TRBV7-3 to TRBJ2-2, with a weak D call TRBD1 (6 bases). CDR3 size: 13 residues. Per the germline V gene, CDR1 is SGHTA and CDR2 is FQGTGA. V lost 7 bases, J lost 4 bases, and 10 bases lay in between. The CDR3 bases are TGTGCCAGCACCGGGACAAGCACCGGGGAGCTGTTTTTT. Its protein product is CASTGTSTGELFF.

The J gene is TRBJ2-7, the V gene TRBV20-1, with D unclear. This CDR3 comprises 11 residues. CDR1 and CDR2 (germline): DFQATT, SNEGSKA (reference sequence). The V end lost 5 bases, the J end lost 6 bases, and 11 bases lay between the germline ends. This chain's CDR3 is CSAWAHLEQYF. DNA for the CDR3: TGCAGTGCTTGGGCTCACCTCGAGCAGTACTTC.

V and J are TRBV7-3 and TRBJ2-5; 8 positions match TRBD2. The J segment lost 4 bases and the V segment lost 5 bases, leaving 9 bases of the junction unmatched. Germline V lookup: CDR1 SGHTA, CDR2 FQGTGA. The CDR3 length is 15 residues. The CDR3 protein is CASSPSGGSGETQYF. For the CDR3, the DNA is TGTGCCAGCAGCCCGAGCGGGGGAAGCGGAGAGACCCAGTACTTC.

The rearrangement joins TRBV28 to TRBJ2-7; 8 bases line up with TRBD2. Germline trimming cut 4 bases from V and 2 bases from J; bases unmatched to any gene: 13. Germline CDR1 is MDHEN and CDR2 is SYDVKM. The CDR3 is made up of 17 amino acids. The chain's CDR3 is CASSSPPGRGLAYEQYF. In nucleotides, the CDR3 is TGTGCCAGCAGTTCGCCCCCCGGGAGGGGCCTTGCCTACGAGCAGTACTTC.

This clone was detected a few times. The genes are TRBV5-1 and TRBJ2-3; D is possibly TRBD1 (5 bases). Germline values: CDR1 SGHRS, CDR2 YFSETQ. V gave up 4 bases and J gave up 2 bases, with 26 bases separating them. CDR3 length: 19 amino acids. The CDR3 DNA reads TGCGCCAGCAGCCCCCCCTTTTTCTCCCCCGGACAAGCCACAGATACGCAGTATTTT. It yields the protein CASSPPFFSPGQATDTQYF.

As concerns this clone: The identical CDR3 is also encoded by other nucleotide sequences in the sample. V gene TRBV29-1 combines with J gene TRBJ1-5, with 9 bases that match TRBD1. The CDR3 sequence is 13 residues long. The V segment lost 5 bases and the J segment 6 bases; nucleotides outside the gene matches: 5. In germline, CDR1 is SQVTM, CDR2 ANQGSEA. CDR3 in amino acids: CSVWDRVGQPQHF. The CDR3 DNA reads TGCAGCGTTTGGGACAGGGTAGGTCAGCCCCAGCATTTT.

The rearrangement uses TRBV30 and TRBJ1-1; D remains ambiguous. The CDR3 is 18 amino acids. Trimming pared 0 bases from V and 2 bases from J, leaving 22 bases between. Germline CDR1 and CDR2: GTSNPN and SVGIG (reference sequence). The CDR3 reads CAWSVFYLVREKNTEAFF. The CDR3 DNA follows: TGTGCCTGGAGTGTTTTCTATTTAGTTCGAGAAAAAAACACTGAAGCTTTCTTT.

V usage is TRBV4-3 and J usage is TRBJ1-4; D might be TRBD1 (6 bases). Trimming stripped 0 bases from V and 7 bases from J, with 9 bases between. Germline loops: CDR1 LGHNA, CDR2 YSLEER. The CDR3 contains 14 residues. The CDR3: CASSQETGFEKLFF. In nucleotides, the CDR3 is TGCGCCAGCAGCCAAGAGACAGGATTTGAAAAACTGTTTTTT.

The gene calls are TRBV4-1 and TRBJ2-2; 7 bases line up with TRBD2. CDR1 MGHRA and CDR2 YSYEKL come from the germline V gene. J lost 5 bases, V lost 3 bases, and 3 bases had no gene match. The CDR3 is 14 amino acids. The chain's CDR3 is CASSQGGVTGELFF. CDR3 DNA sequence: TGCGCCAGCAGCCAGGGGGGGGTAACCGGGGAGCTGTTTTTT.

The genes are TRBV6-1 and TRBJ1-5, with D perhaps TRBD1 (5 bases). Trimming shortened V by 0 bases and J by 7 bases, and 16 bases separated the two germline ends. This CDR3 spans 16 amino acids. Germline CDR1 and CDR2: MNHNS and SASEGT. The CDR3 region has the DNA TGTGCCAGCAGTGAAGCGCCAGGGAGGGCCCGACAGCCCCAGCATTTT. It specifies CASSEAPGRARQPQHF.

V usage is TRBV27 and J usage is TRBJ2-1, with 10 bases aligning to TRBD2. The CDR3 runs to 14 residues. Germline V lookup: CDR1 MNHEY, CDR2 SMNVEV (reference sequence). The J segment lost 5 bases and the V segment lost 5 bases, leaving 3 bases of the junction unmatched. The CDR3 loop reads CASSSGGDDNEQFF. The DNA of the CDR3 is TGTGCCAGCAGTAGCGGGGGGGACGACAATGAGCAGTTCTTC.

The CDR3 spells CATSGDLRNTIYF. DNA of the CDR3: TGTGCCACCAGCGGTGACTTGAGAAACACCATATATTTT. The genes are TRBV6-5 and TRBJ1-3; D uncertain. Trimming cost V 10 bases and J 5 bases, with 15 bases left between them. CDR1 and CDR2 from the germline V gene are MNHEY and SVGAGI. The CDR3 contains 13 residues.